This T cell receptor beta chain was found in a study of CXCR3-negative and CXCR3-positive naive CD8 T cells. This CDR3 has 11 residues. Germline V gene lookup returns CDR1 SGHTA and CDR2 FQGNSA. All TRB cDNA libraries came from 5' RACE performed with UMI labels. No DNA is given; TCRdb re-called the 5' RACE reads and lists each CDR3 protein once. The sample totals roughly 48,000 distinct CDR3 sequences. The chain uses TRBV7-2 and TRBJ2-2. The sample was memory CD8+ T cells from blood. The clonotype originates from a human donor in good health. Some clones in this sample may be carry-over from other donors' samples. The CDR3 loop reads CASSPSGELFF.